This T cell receptor beta chain is from a study of glioma-infiltrating T cells. The CDR3 contains 15 residues. In germline, CDR1 is SGHTA, CDR2 FQGNSA. Study outcomes and limitations: Above-expected tissue-blood divergence occurred in all gliomas, most in low-grade ones.

As concerns this clonotype: Its matching antigen is unknown. Its ends do not fully match the called genes, so a read error is possible.

Amplification of TCR alpha and beta CDR3 regions from RNA used iRepertoire nested multiplex PCR. TCRdb recomputed calls from the multiplex PCR reads with MiXCR, one row per CDR3 protein. Among some 150,000 distinct CDR3 sequences listed, about two fifths were seen once. Sequencing was done on a sample of glioma tissue, nonneoplastic brain tissue, or PBMCs (not recorded which). V usage is TRBV7-2 and J usage is TRBJ2-2; 9 bases line up with TRBD1. The receptor's source is a human donor with low-grade glioma or glioblastoma, undergoing nonglioma brain surgery, or in good health (not recorded which). In DNA form, the CDR3 reads TGTGCCCGCAGCTTGTGGGACAGGGAAGCCGGGGAGCTGTTTTTT. This translates into CARSLWDREAGELFF.